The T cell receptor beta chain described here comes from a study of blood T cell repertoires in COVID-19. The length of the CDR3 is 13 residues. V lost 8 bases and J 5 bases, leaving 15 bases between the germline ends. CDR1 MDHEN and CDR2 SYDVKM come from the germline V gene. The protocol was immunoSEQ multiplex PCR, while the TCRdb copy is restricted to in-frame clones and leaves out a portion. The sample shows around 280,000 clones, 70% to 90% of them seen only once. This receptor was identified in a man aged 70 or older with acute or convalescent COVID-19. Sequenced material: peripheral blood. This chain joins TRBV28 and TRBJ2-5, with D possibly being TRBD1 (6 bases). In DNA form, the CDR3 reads TGTGCCAGCTCTAGGGGGTTTAAGGAGACCCAGTACTTC. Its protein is CASSRGFKETQYF.